What follows describes a single TCR beta chain. Sequencing was performed with immunoSEQ multiplex PCR; in TCRdb, only in-frame clones are kept and a portion is missing. The table records 95,000 to 150,000 clones, around four fifths of them present only once. The data originate from a study of blood T cell repertoires in COVID-19. J gave up 4 bases and V 3 bases, and 5 bases lay outside the gene matches. This CDR3 region has 14 residues. Germline lookup yields CDR1 MNHEY and CDR2 SMNVEV (reference sequence). The receptor comes from a human donor in a cohort sampled during active COVID-19. Input material: peripheral blood. The chain carries TRBV27 and TRBJ1-1, with 7 bases that match TRBD1. The CDR3 reads CASSFRQGFTEAFF. Here the CDR3 DNA reads TGTGCCAGCAGTTTTCGACAGGGTTTCACTGAAGCTTTCTTT.